This TCR beta chain was retrieved from a study of beta chain features in type 1 diabetes. Looking at the study overall: Patient and healthy donor groups were alike in age, gender and cell yields.

Each of the sorted populations had a purity greater than 95%. The authors reverse transcribed all of the isolated RNA, so sequencing captured expressed TCRB transcripts. Clones were read by immunoSEQ multiplex PCR, and TCRdb kept only the in-frame ones, dropping some. Among hundreds of thousands of clones listed, around an eighth were seen once. Germline CDR1 reads MDHEN; CDR2 reads SYDVKM. V lost 5 bases to trimming and J lost 8 bases, with 15 bases between them. This CDR3 spans 14 amino acids. The J gene is TRBJ1-4, the V gene TRBV28, with D maybe TRBD1 (5 bases). The TCR originated in a man younger than 35 in good health. The sequenced material came from naive CD4+ T cells from blood. DNA for the CDR3: TGTGCCAGCAGTCTCCCGACAGAAGTCGAAAAACTGTTTTTT. Encoded protein: CASSLPTEVEKLFF.